The rows below give T cell receptor beta chains drawn from one sample of a study of STAT3 mutations in large granular lymphocyte leukemia. Sequenced by immunoSEQ multiplex PCR; TCRdb stores in-frame clones only, minus some. The sample holds under 9,500 clones, roughly 90% seen once. The sequenced sample was peripheral blood mononuclear cells. These receptors all stem from a man aged 55 to 69 with T-cell large granular lymphocyte leukemia. Some clones in this sample may be carry-over from other donors' samples. Both conserved end residues are part of each CDR3. Each record gives: CDR3 length, J gene, D gene, clone size, V gene, CDR3 protein, CDR3 DNA. The D gene is left open where the match is weak. Clone sizes are given selectively: once, few, many, or a class where the clone is expanded.

14 TRBJ1-4 NA NA TRBV2 CASNEWGPDEKLFF TGTGCCAGCAATGAATGGGGGCCGGACGAAAAACTGTTTTTT
11 TRBJ2-1 NA NA TRBV12-5 CASGFSNEQFF TGTGCTAGTGGTTTCTCCAATGAGCAGTTCTTC
14 TRBJ2-7 NA once TRBV19 CASIPRGVWYEQYF TGTGCCAGTATACCCAGGGGGGTCTGGTACGAGCAGTACTTC
13 TRBJ1-4 TRBD1 NA TRBV29-1 CSVGGGGAEKLFF TGCAGCGTTGGTGGAGGGGGCGCTGAAAAACTGTTTTTT
15 TRBJ2-3 TRBD1 NA TRBV10-2 CASTSQGSRTDTQYF TGCGCCAGCACCTCACAGGGGTCACGCACAGATACGCAGTATTTT
15 TRBJ2-5 TRBD2 NA TRBV5-1 CASSPGGAEIETQYF TGCGCCAGCAGCCCGGGGGGAGCGGAGATCGAGACCCAGTACTTC
14 TRBJ1-2 NA few TRBV5-6 CASSPGRTVYGYTF TGTGCCAGCAGCCCGGGACGGACCGTGTATGGCTACACCTTC
16 TRBJ2-2 NA NA TRBV18 CASSPKGHSNTGELFF TGTGCCAGCTCTCCCAAAGGGCATTCGAACACCGGGGAGCTGTTTTTT
16 TRBJ2-7 NA NA TRBV27 CASSTTASVSTYEQYF TGTGCCAGCAGTACTACGGCAAGTGTCTCCACCTACGAGCAGTACTTC
16 TRBJ1-1 NA NA TRBV7-9 CASSLQGGVLGAEAFF TGTGCCAGCAGCTTGCAAGGAGGGGTTCTGGGCGCTGAAGCTTTCTTT
15 TRBJ2-7 TRBD2 NA TRBV4-1 CASSQPTSGRYEQYF TGCGCCAGCAGCCAACCGACTAGCGGGAGATACGAGCAGTACTTC
15 TRBJ2-7 TRBD2 NA TRBV5-1 CASSAGTSGTYEQYF TGCGCCAGCAGCGCCGGGACTAGCGGAACCTACGAGCAGTACTTC
16 TRBJ2-7 NA NA TRBV18 CASSLNNPATLYEQYF TGTGCCAGCTCACTTAACAACCCAGCCACCTTATACGAGCAGTACTTC
16 TRBJ2-6 NA NA TRBV18 CASSLVGAAGANVLTF TGTGCCAGCTCACTCGTCGGGGCCGCTGGGGCCAACGTCCTGACTTTC
13 TRBJ2-1 NA NA TRBV27 CASSFVMGNEQFF TGTGCCAGCAGTTTCGTCATGGGTAATGAGCAGTTCTTC
14 TRBJ2-7 TRBD2 NA TRBV7-2 CASSLASGLYEQYF TGTGCCAGCAGCTTAGCTAGCGGGCTCTACGAGCAGTACTTC
15 TRBJ2-7 TRBD2 NA TRBV2 CASSRKTSGKGEQYF TGTGCCAGCAGTAGAAAGACTAGCGGGAAGGGCGAGCAGTACTTC
18 TRBJ2-1 TRBD2 once TRBV19 CASSTPTSGTSSYNEQFF TGTGCCAGTAGTACCCCGACTAGCGGGACGAGCTCCTACAATGAGCAGTTCTTC
15 TRBJ2-1 TRBD2 few TRBV2 CASNLASGRVGEQFF TGTGCCAGCAATCTCGCTAGCGGGAGGGTAGGTGAGCAGTTCTTC
14 TRBJ2-7 NA NA TRBV4-3 CASSQDVRAYEQYF TGCGCCAGCAGCCAAGATGTCCGAGCCTACGAGCAGTACTTC
15 TRBJ2-2 NA NA TRBV6-1 CASSEGGWRSGELFF TGTGCCAGCAGTGAAGGAGGATGGAGGAGCGGGGAGCTGTTTTTT
15 TRBJ2-2 TRBD2 NA TRBV7-2 CASSLALAGTGELFF TGTGCCAGCAGCTTAGCGCTAGCGGGCACCGGGGAGCTGTTTTTT
16 TRBJ2-6 TRBD2 NA TRBV5-4 CASGSGRVRGANVLTF TGTGCCAGCGGGTCAGGGAGGGTGCGAGGGGCCAACGTCCTGACTTTC
12 TRBJ1-2 NA NA TRBV11-2 CASSLGPYGYTF TGTGCCAGCAGCCTAGGTCCCTATGGCTACACCTTC
14 TRBJ1-2 NA NA TRBV6-5 CASSFISGSYGYTF TGTGCCAGCAGTTTTATCTCGGGGTCCTATGGCTACACCTTC
16 TRBJ2-3 TRBD2 NA TRBV9 CASSGTSGRATDTQYF TGTGCCAGCAGTGGGACTAGCGGGAGGGCGACAGATACGCAGTATTTT
14 TRBJ2-5 TRBD2 NA TRBV7-9 CAGGSGASQETQYF TGTGCAGGGGGTAGCGGGGCCTCTCAAGAGACCCAGTACTTC
14 TRBJ2-3 NA NA TRBV5-1 CASSLAVPTDTQYF TGCGCCAGCAGCCTGGCCGTCCCAACAGATACGCAGTATTTT
13 TRBJ2-7 TRBD2 NA TRBV29-1 CSVTGLALYEQYF TGCAGCGTGACGGGACTAGCGCTCTACGAGCAGTACTTC
16 TRBJ2-2 TRBD1 NA TRBV9 CASSAGTGVGTGELFF TGTGCCAGCAGCGCCGGGACAGGGGTGGGCACCGGGGAGCTGTTTTTT
12 TRBJ1-1 NA NA TRBV6-6 CATALHGTEAFF TGTGCCACTGCGCTACACGGGACTGAAGCTTTCTTT
15 TRBJ2-5 TRBD1 NA TRBV18 CASTPNRGLWETQYF TGTGCCAGCACCCCAAACAGGGGGCTTTGGGAGACCCAGTACTTC
15 TRBJ1-1 TRBD1 NA TRBV28 CASRGAGPGQVEAFF TGTGCCAGCAGGGGAGCGGGGCCGGGACAGGTGGAAGCTTTCTTT
13 TRBJ1-2 NA NA TRBV28 CASSLLGGYGYTF TGTGCCAGCAGTTTGTTAGGGGGCTATGGCTACACCTTC
15 TRBJ2-5 TRBD2 once TRBV5-1 CASSWLAGEEETQYF TGCGCCAGCAGCTGGCTGGCGGGGGAAGAAGAGACCCAGTACTTC
16 TRBJ2-7 NA once TRBV28 CASSSLRGRRAYEQYF TGTGCCAGCAGTTCCCTCCGGGGCCGCCGGGCCTACGAGCAGTACTTC
16 TRBJ2-7 NA NA TRBV18 CASSPSTGQLAPGQYF TGTGCCAGCTCACCTTCGACAGGGCAACTAGCACCGGGGCAGTACTTC
15 TRBJ2-3 NA NA TRBV4-3 CASSQDWRSTDTQYF TGCGCCAGCAGCCAAGATTGGCGCTCCACAGATACGCAGTATTTT
16 TRBJ2-3 NA NA TRBV5-1 CASSFTVLLKRDTQYF TGCGCCAGCAGCTTTACGGTCCTACTAAAAAGAGATACGCAGTATTTT
15 TRBJ2-7 NA NA TRBV9 CASSVNSSPSYEQYF TGTGCCAGCAGCGTGAACAGTTCCCCCTCCTACGAGCAGTACTTC
12 TRBJ2-7 TRBD1 NA TRBV30 CAWSSTGYEQYF TGTGCCTGGAGTTCGACAGGGTACGAGCAGTACTTC
15 TRBJ1-5 TRBD1 NA TRBV19 CASNLQGASNQPQHF TGTGCCAGTAACCTACAGGGGGCAAGCAATCAGCCCCAGCATTTT
12 TRBJ2-3 NA NA TRBV6-5 CASRKGGHTQYF TGTGCCAGCAGAAAGGGGGGACATACGCAGTATTTT
15 TRBJ2-5 TRBD1 NA TRBV5-4 CASSLGDRGRETQYF TGTGCCAGCAGCTTGGGGGACAGGGGTAGAGAGACCCAGTACTTC
13 TRBJ2-5 TRBD1 NA TRBV11-3 CASSSTGVGTQYF TGTGCCAGCAGCTCCACAGGGGTTGGGACCCAGTACTTC
13 TRBJ2-1 NA NA TRBV12-5 CASGFSGGNEQFF TGTGCTAGTGGTTTTTCAGGGGGGAATGAGCAGTTCTTC
15 TRBJ1-5 TRBD1 NA TRBV19 CASSIGSGGHQPQHF TGTGCCAGTAGTATTGGGTCAGGGGGGCATCAGCCCCAGCATTTT
16 TRBJ2-4 TRBD2 NA TRBV30 CAWSHRASGTSNIQYF TGTGCCTGGAGTCATAGGGCTAGCGGAACCTCCAACATTCAGTACTTC
15 TRBJ1-3 NA NA TRBV5-1 CASSLGQSSGNTIYF TGCGCCAGCAGCTTGGGACAGAGCTCTGGAAACACCATATATTTT
15 TRBJ2-5 TRBD2 NA TRBV5-4 CASSHPSGTQETQYF TGTGCCAGCAGCCACCCCAGCGGGACCCAAGAGACCCAGTACTTC
16 TRBJ2-3 NA NA TRBV9 CASSVASGIGTDTQYF TGTGCCAGCAGCGTTGCATCAGGGATAGGAACAGATACGCAGTATTTT
14 TRBJ1-1 NA NA TRBV2 CASGRDGPNTEAFF TGTGCCAGCGGGAGGGACGGGCCGAACACTGAAGCTTTCTTT
14 TRBJ1-1 NA NA TRBV5-1 CASSLGSEQFEAFF TGCGCCAGCAGCTTGGGGTCGGAGCAATTTGAAGCTTTCTTT
15 TRBJ1-1 NA NA TRBV9 CASSVALSGNTEAFF TGTGCCAGCAGCGTAGCATTGTCAGGGAACACTGAAGCTTTCTTT
15 TRBJ2-7 TRBD2 NA TRBV7-2 CASSHGTSGEYEQYF TGTGCCAGCAGCCACGGGACTAGCGGAGAGTACGAGCAGTACTTC